The sequence of this T cell receptor (beta chain) was determined in a study of blood T cell repertoires in COVID-19. TCRdb keeps only in-frame clones here, not all; method: immunoSEQ multiplex PCR. Among some 150,000 clones listed, 87% were seen once. The V and J ends lost 8 bases and 0 bases respectively, with 10 bases between them. Germline assignment: CDR1 MNHEY and CDR2 SVGAGI. The CDR3 consists of 14 residues. Source material: peripheral blood. The TCR sequence derives from a man aged 50-59 years who had recovered from COVID-19. The chain is built from TRBV6-5 and TRBJ1-4, with unresolved D. The CDR3 coding sequence is TGTGCCAGCCTCGCGCCTGCAACTAATGAAAAACTGTTTTTT. Amino acid sequence: CASLAPATNEKLFF.